The sequence of this TCR beta chain was determined in a study of CD8 T cells in Susac syndrome. Study-level findings and limits: Individuals included in the TCR sequencing and HLA analysis were acknowledged by the study to be relatively few in number.

The authors sequenced TCR beta from blood CD8+ and CD4+ T cells. Healthy donors served as age- and sex-matched controls. Trimming pared 1 base from V and 2 bases from J, leaving 11 bases between. This CDR3 has 15 amino acids. Germline V lookup: CDR1 DFQATT, CDR2 SNEGSKA (reference sequence). The RNA input was about 0.5 to 1 ug, and it was reverse transcribed with random hexamers. Amplification of TCR beta CDR3 across 54 Vbeta and 13 Jbeta was performed with immunoSEQ multiplex PCR. TCRdb redid the calling of the immunoSEQ multiplex PCR reads with MiXCR, one entry per CDR3 protein. Of about 140,000 distinct CDR3 sequences detected, nearly 95% appear once; the ten largest clones hold roughly 0.29%. As concerns this clonotype: Its antigen is as yet unknown.

The clonotype was recovered from a human donor in good health. The rearrangement joins TRBV20-1 to TRBJ2-2; D call uncertain. Material: CD8+ T cells from PBMCs. CDR3 DNA sequence: TGCAGTGCTAGAGTATGGTCGGATAACACCGGGGAGCTGTTTTTT. It codes for CSARVWSDNTGELFF.